This TCR beta chain was identified during a study of OX40 agonist ivuxolimab in advanced cancers. Study-level background: Prior anti-PD-1, anti-PD-L1 or anti-CTLA-4 therapy was allowed; about 39% had some. Study-wide points: The 0.1-3.0 mg/kg partial responders had among the lowest clonal expansion. Among some nonresponders, normalized T-cell clonal expansion was also low. CD4+ and CD8+ blood T cells expanded clonally by week 6 at 0.1 to 3.0 mg/kg.

The germline V gene encodes CDR1 SGDLS and CDR2 YYNGEE. This CDR3 contains 16 residues. V shed 2 bases and J shed 0 bases, with 9 bases lying between them. The assay was immunoSEQ multiplex PCR, and TCRdb's table has in-frame clones only and misses some. This sample has approximately 12,000 clones, with under 75% found just once. About this clone: Its antigen is as yet unknown.

The rearrangement uses TRBV9 and TRBJ2-6; D possibly corresponds to TRBD1 (6 bases). The sequences come from CD4+ or CD8+ T cells sorted from blood, collected in a trial of the OX40 agonist ivuxolimab. The clonotype was recovered from an adult with an advanced solid tumor such as melanoma, head and neck, liver or kidney cancer. For the CDR3, the DNA is TGTGCCAGCAGCGTCGACAGGTTCTCTGGGGCCAACGTCCTGACTTTC. This sequence encodes CASSVDRFSGANVLTF.